Listed here are 23 T cell receptor beta chains from one sample, sequenced in a study of cytomegalovirus exposure and HLA in healthy donors. Both 60 Vbeta primers and 13 Jbeta primers went into the PCR. The method was immunoSEQ multiplex PCR; TCRdb's version includes in-frame clones alone and lacks a portion of them. The repertoire holds about 190,000 clones, with nearly 80% as singletons. Input material: PBMCs. These receptors were taken from a woman aged 25-40 years in good health and CMV-seropositive.

This rearrangement joins TRBV10-2 to TRBJ1-5; D is unclear. The length of the CDR3 is 14 residues. Germline CDR1 reads WSHSY; CDR2 reads SAAADI. Trimming cost V 5 bases and J 1 base, with 9 bases left between them. DNA of the CDR3: TGCGCCAGCAGTAGACTAGAGAGCAATCAGCCCCAGCATTTT. It encodes CASSRLESNQPQHF.

The chain joins TRBV10-2 to TRBJ2-3; the D is unclear. Germline V lookup: CDR1 WSHSY, CDR2 SAAADI. V shed 3 bases and J shed 2 bases, with 3 bases lying between them. The CDR3 extends over 12 amino acids. The DNA for the CDR3 is TGCGCCAGCAGTGACCACACAGATACGCAGTATTTT. It translates to CASSDHTDTQYF.

This clone was seen once. The chain carries TRBV6-6 and TRBJ2-7, with D perhaps matching TRBD2 (7 bases). Trimming took off 2 bases at V and 0 bases at J, with 14 bases between the two ends. The length of the CDR3 is 16 residues. Germline V gene sequence: CDR1 MNHNY, CDR2 SVGAGI (reference sequence). In DNA, the CDR3 is TGTGCCAGCAGTTACCGGGGAGGGGGAAGCTCCTACGAGCAGTACTTC. It is translated as CASSYRGGGSSYEQYF.

This rearrangement joins TRBV7-9 to TRBJ2-5, with 11 nucleotides matching TRBD2. V gave up 4 bases and J gave up 0 bases; unmatched junction bases: 1. This CDR3 region has 15 residues. Per germline, CDR1 SEHNR and CDR2 FQNEAQ (reference sequence). CDR3 residues: CASSSGLADQETQYF. DNA of the CDR3: TGTGCCAGCAGCTCGGGACTAGCGGACCAAGAGACCCAGTACTTC.

The rearrangement joins TRBV30 to TRBJ1-1; D not resolved. V dropped 0 bases and J dropped 0 bases, with 14 bases sitting between them. Germline V CDR1 and CDR2: GTSNPN, SVGIG (reference sequence). There are 16 residues in the CDR3. In DNA, the CDR3 is TGTGCCTGGAGTGTACCAGATGGCAGAATGAACACTGAAGCTTTCTTT. Amino acid sequence: CAWSVPDGRMNTEAFF.

The chain recombines TRBV19 with TRBJ1-1, with a tentative D call TRBD1 (6 bases). This CDR3 spans 14 amino acids. The V end was cut by 7 bases, the J end by 6 bases, with 18 bases between. The germline CDR1 and CDR2 sequences are LNHDA and SQIVND (reference sequence). For the CDR3, the DNA is TGTGCCAGTAAACCTGGAAGGGGGTTTTCTGAAGCTTTCTTT. Translating it yields CASKPGRGFSEAFF.

The chain is built from TRBV10-3 and TRBJ2-7; 11 bases align to TRBD1. Germline V gives CDR1 ENHRY, CDR2 SYGVKD. Trimming removed 0 bases from V and 6 bases from J; junction bases left unmatched: 7. This CDR3 contains 16 residues. The CDR3 bases are TGTGCCATCAGTGAGTCAATTAGGACAGGGGGCTCCGAGCAGTACTTC. Translation gives CAISESIRTGGSEQYF.

CDR3 bases: TGTGCCAGCAGAATGGGGGGGGACGGCACAGATACGCAGTATTTT. Translation gives CASRMGGDGTDTQYF. V is TRBV21-1 and J is TRBJ2-3; the D call in the table, TRBD2, was not verified against the DNA. TRBV21-1 is a listed pseudogene. There are 15 residues in the CDR3.

The V call is TRBV7-6, the J call TRBJ2-5, with D perhaps matching TRBD1 (6 bases). CDR1 and CDR2 from the germline V gene are SGHVS and FNYEAQ. CDR3 length: 15 amino acids. Deletions cut 5 bases from V and 2 bases from J, with 15 bases between. The CDR3 bases are TGTGCCAGCAGCCAGCGAAGGACAGAACAAGAGACCCAGTACTTC. This codes for CASSQRRTEQETQYF. The variable domain in full, completed from reference TRBV7-6 and TRBJ2-5, reads GAGVSQSPRYKVTKRGQDVALRCDPISGHVSLYWYRQALGQGPEFLTYFNYEAQQDKSGLPNDRFSAERPEGSISTLTIQRTEQRDSAMYRCASSQRRTEQETQYFGPGTRLLVL.

This rearrangement joins TRBV27 to TRBJ2-2; TRBD1 aligns across 8 bases. Germline V gives CDR1 MNHEY, CDR2 SMNVEV (reference sequence). This CDR3 is 20 amino acids long. V lost 0 bases to trimming and J lost 0 bases; unmatched junction nucleotides: 12. In nucleotides, the CDR3 is TGTGCCAGCAGTTTATCGAGCAGGGGGCTCCTCCTCTCGAACACCGGGGAGCTGTTTTTT. It specifies CASSLSSRGLLLSNTGELFF.

The rearrangement uses TRBV28 and TRBJ2-3, with 7 bases that match TRBD1. Per germline, CDR1 MDHEN and CDR2 SYDVKM. V lost 4 bases to trimming and J lost 0 bases; unmatched junction nucleotides: 10. This CDR3 contains 17 residues. DNA of the CDR3: TGTGCCAGCAGTTCCCTACGGACAGGAATTAGCACAGATACGCAGTATTTT. This codes for CASSSLRTGISTDTQYF.

Concerning this clone: At one end the junction does not follow the germline gene, possibly because of a read error. The chain couples TRBV7-9 to TRBJ2-1; 11 bases are a match to TRBD2. Germline CDR1 and CDR2: SEHNR and FQNEAQ (reference sequence). CDR3 length: 13 amino acids. This CDR3 reads CAGRRTSGNEQFF. The CDR3 DNA follows: TGTGCCGGCAGACGGACTAGCGGGAATGAGCAGTTCTTC.

The chain has TRBV5-1 and TRBJ2-7, with TRBD2 matching 12 bases. Trimming at V came to 0 bases and at J to 3 bases, leaving 4 bases not matched to a gene. The CDR3 contains 16 residues. The germline gives CDR1 SGHRS, CDR2 YFSETQ. The CDR3 nucleotides read TGCGCCAGCAGCTTGGGTTCTAGCGGGAGGGTCTACGAGCAGTACTTC. Translating it yields CASSLGSSGRVYEQYF.

The V and J genes are TRBV28 and TRBJ1-5, with D possibly being TRBD1 (6 bases). Germline assignment: CDR1 MDHEN and CDR2 SYDVKM. V lost 6 bases to trimming and J lost 7 bases, with 10 bases between them. The CDR3 spans 12 residues. Here the CDR3 reads CASRTTGQPQHF. DNA of the CDR3: TGTGCCAGCAGAACTACAGGGCAGCCCCAGCATTTT.

The chain recombines TRBV7-9 with TRBJ1-1, with 8 bases aligning to TRBD1. Germline lookup yields CDR1 SEHNR and CDR2 FQNEAQ (reference sequence). This CDR3 has 17 amino acids. After removal of 6 bases from V and 4 bases from J, the junction contained 16 bases not matched to a gene. This CDR3 reads CASRPVLGQAGSTEAFF. DNA of the CDR3: TGTGCCAGCAGACCCGTTTTGGGACAGGCGGGGTCCACTGAAGCTTTCTTT.

This chain uses TRBV5-1 with TRBJ2-7; D possibly corresponds to TRBD1 (6 bases). The V end lost 4 bases, the J end lost 2 bases, and 13 bases lay between the germline ends. The CDR3 spans 14 residues. Germline CDR1 reads SGHRS; CDR2 reads YFSETQ. The CDR3 protein is CASSRDNPTYEQYF. CDR3 DNA: TGCGCCAGCAGCCGGGACAACCCTACCTACGAGCAGTACTTC.

The rearrangement uses TRBV28 and TRBJ2-6; TRBD1 agrees at 8 bases. The V segment lost 6 bases and the J segment 4 bases; nucleotides outside the gene matches: 11. The CDR3 extends over 17 amino acids. Germline assignment: CDR1 MDHEN and CDR2 SYDVKM. As DNA, the CDR3 is TGTGCCAGCAGGGGTCGGGACAGGACCCGAGGGGCCAACGTCCTGACTTTC. As protein: CASRGRDRTRGANVLTF.

V and J are TRBV27 and TRBJ2-5; D possibly corresponds to TRBD1 (6 bases). The DNA matches TRBJ2-7 better at its end, which makes the J call doubtful. Germline V gives CDR1 MNHEY, CDR2 SMNVEV (reference sequence). This CDR3 comprises 15 residues. The CDR3 sequence: CASSPKGESSYEQYF. CDR3 DNA: TGTGCCAGCAGTCCAAAGGGGGAGAGCTCCTACGAGCAGTACTTC.

The chain uses TRBV2 and TRBJ1-5; D might be TRBD1 (6 bases). The germline V gene encodes CDR1 SNHLY and CDR2 FYNNEI. CDR3 size: 14 residues. The ends were cut back, 10 bases at V and 4 bases at J, with 17 bases in the middle. CDR3 in DNA: TGTGCCACTACTCCGGGGACAAAGAATCAGCCCCAGCATTTT. As protein: CATTPGTKNQPQHF.

This clone has just a few counts. This chain connects TRBV11-2 to TRBJ2-1, with D uncertain. The germline V gene encodes CDR1 SGHAT and CDR2 FQNNGV. The germline V and J ends were trimmed by 7 bases and 6 bases, with 13 bases remaining between them. The CDR3 runs to 13 residues. The CDR3 nucleotides are TGTGCCAGCACCTTGCCAGGAATCAATGAGCAGTTCTTC. As protein: CASTLPGINEQFF.

The rearrangement uses TRBV19 and TRBJ2-3, with D possibly being TRBD2 (5 bases). Germline V gene data show CDR1 as LNHDA and CDR2 as SQIVND (reference sequence). Trimming took off 5 bases at V and 3 bases at J, with 15 bases between the two ends. The CDR3 has 15 amino acids. CDR3 protein: CASSPRAVGTDTQYF. Written as DNA, the CDR3 is TGTGCCAGTAGTCCCCGAGCGGTGGGGACAGATACGCAGTATTTT.

This rearrangement joins TRBV7-9 to TRBJ2-7; no clear D. Trimming took 7 bases from V and 6 from J, leaving 19 bases between them. The CDR3 consists of 14 residues. Germline V gene sequence: CDR1 SEHNR, CDR2 FQNEAQ (reference sequence). The CDR3 sequence: CASTSRESNVEQYF. CDR3 DNA: TGTGCCAGCACCTCTAGAGAGAGTAACGTCGAGCAGTACTTC.

The chain combines TRBV5-1 with TRBJ2-1, with D possibly matching TRBD2 (5 bases). The CDR3 covers 14 residues. Trimming pared 0 bases from V and 12 bases from J, leaving 16 bases between. Germline loops: CDR1 SGHRS, CDR2 YFSETQ. The CDR3 DNA follows: TGCGCCAGCAGCTTGGAGGACTTCTCAGCCGGGCAGTTCTTC. Translating it yields CASSLEDFSAGQFF.